This TCR beta chain was sequenced in a study of sequential checkpoint blockade in melanoma. Study summary: Each arm's sequence ended with maintenance nivolumab.

Described treatment: randomized to nivolumab then ipilimumab (arm A) or the reverse (arm B). Patients had received no earlier DNA-damaging chemotherapy. This clone was recorded a few times. Here immunoSEQ multiplex PCR was the method, and the copy in TCRdb shows in-frame clones only, minus some. Of approximately 11,000 clones in the sample, roughly 80% were seen once. Sequencing was performed on CD8+ T cells sorted from blood (inferred from file names), taken from a patient given nivolumab and ipilimumab in sequence. The clonotype was recovered from a human donor with melanoma.

CDR3 coding DNA: TGTGCCATCAGTGATCTATCGGGATCATATGGCTACACCTTC. As protein: CAISDLSGSYGYTF. This chain uses TRBV10-3 with TRBJ1-2, with D hard to call. Per the germline V gene, CDR1 is ENHRY and CDR2 is SYGVKD. This CDR3 has 14 amino acids. Trimming left V 3 bases short and J 5 bases short, with 13 bases between.